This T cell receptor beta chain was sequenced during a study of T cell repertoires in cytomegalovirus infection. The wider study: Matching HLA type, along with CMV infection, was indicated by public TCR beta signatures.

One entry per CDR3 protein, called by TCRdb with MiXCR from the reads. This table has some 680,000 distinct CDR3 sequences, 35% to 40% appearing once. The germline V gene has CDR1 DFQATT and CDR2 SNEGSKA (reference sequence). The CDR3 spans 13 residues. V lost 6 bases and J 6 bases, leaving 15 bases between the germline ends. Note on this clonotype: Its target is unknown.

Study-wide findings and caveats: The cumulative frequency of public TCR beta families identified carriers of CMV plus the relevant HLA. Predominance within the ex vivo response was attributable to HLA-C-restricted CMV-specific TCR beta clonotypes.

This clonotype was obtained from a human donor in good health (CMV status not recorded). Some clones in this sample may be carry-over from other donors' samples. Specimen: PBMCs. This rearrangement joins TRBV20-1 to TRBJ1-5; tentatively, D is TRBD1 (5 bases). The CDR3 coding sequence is TGCAGTGCCAAGGGTGGGGCAGGTCAGCCCCAGCATTTT. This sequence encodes CSAKGGAGQPQHF.